This entry lists 30 T cell receptor beta chains sequenced from one sample in a study of blood T cell repertoires in COVID-19. Assay used: immunoSEQ multiplex PCR; TCRdb lists only in-frame clones, some missing. Among over 150,000 clones listed, 87% were seen once. Sequencing was performed on peripheral blood. The receptors come from a woman between 18 and 29 years old who had recovered from COVID-19.

The chain recombines TRBV9 with TRBJ2-7, with D possibly matching TRBD2 (5 bases). The germline gives CDR1 SGDLS, CDR2 YYNGEE. V shed 4 bases and J shed 2 bases, with 19 bases lying between them. This CDR3 has 16 amino acids. The CDR3 DNA reads as TGTGCCAGCAGCCCTACCCCCGGGGTCCTAACCTACGAGCAGTACTTC. Translated: CASSPTPGVLTYEQYF. Filled out from reference TRBV9 and TRBJ2-7, the complete variable domain reads DSGVTQTPKHLITATGQRVTLRCSPRSGDLSVYWYQQSLDQGLQFLIQYYNGEERAKGNILERFSAQQFPDLHSELNLSSLELGDSALYFCASSPTPGVLTYEQYFGPGTRLTVT.

This clone was detected a few times. Additional DNA sequences in this sample encode the identical CDR3. The gene calls are TRBV7-9 and TRBJ2-6, with D tentatively TRBD2 (5 bases). Germline V lookup: CDR1 SEHNR, CDR2 FQNEAQ (reference sequence). V lost 2 bases and J lost 1, with 6 bases in between. This CDR3 has 15 amino acids. CDR3 sequence (DNA): TGTGCCAGCAGCTTACCGGGGTCTGGGGCCAACGTCCTGACTTTC. Its translation: CASSLPGSGANVLTF.

This rearrangement joins TRBV4-2 to TRBJ2-7; perhaps TRBD2 as D (6 bases). Germline V gene sequence: CDR1 LGHNA, CDR2 YNFKEQ. The V end lost 6 bases, the J end lost 0 bases, and 12 bases lay between the germline ends. CDR3 length: 14 residues. CDR3: CASRVADPSYEQYV. For the CDR3, the DNA is TGTGCCAGCAGGGTAGCGGATCCCTCCTACGAGCAGTACGTC.

The chain combines TRBV6-4 with TRBJ1-4; 7 bases map to TRBD1. This CDR3 is built from 14 residues. Germline V CDR1 and CDR2: MRHNA, SNTAGT. Trimming at V came to 3 bases and at J to 6 bases, leaving 4 bases not matched to a gene. The CDR3, as DNA: TGTGCCAGCAGTGAGGTGCAGGGGGATGAAAAACTGTTTTTT. It encodes CASSEVQGDEKLFF.

The rearrangement joins TRBV7-3 to TRBJ2-5, with 9 bases lining up with TRBD2. Trimming at V came to 2 bases and at J to 1 base, leaving 2 bases not matched to a gene. The CDR3 is 15 residues long. The germline CDR1 and CDR2 sequences are SGHTA and FQGTGA. CDR3 sequence: CASSLLAGSQETQYF. In nucleotides, the CDR3 is TGTGCCAGCAGCTTACTAGCGGGAAGCCAAGAGACCCAGTACTTC.

The gene calls are TRBV30 and TRBJ2-3; no clear D. The V end lost 4 bases, the J end lost 2 bases, and 4 bases lay between the germline ends. The germline gives CDR1 GTSNPN, CDR2 SVGIG (reference sequence). This CDR3 is built from 11 residues. Written as DNA, the CDR3 is TGTGCCTGGACAGTCACAGATACGCAGTATTTT. It specifies CAWTVTDTQYF.

The chain links TRBV6-5 to TRBJ1-3; D unclear. The germline V gene has CDR1 MNHEY and CDR2 SVGAGI. Trimming shortened V by 3 bases and J by 4 bases, and 10 bases separated the two germline ends. CDR3 size: 14 residues. The CDR3 here is CASSYLAEGNTIYF. The DNA for the CDR3 is TGTGCCAGCAGTTATTTGGCAGAAGGAAACACCATATATTTT.

The J gene is TRBJ2-2, the V gene TRBV30, with a weak D call TRBD1 (5 bases). The CDR3 extends over 15 amino acids. CDR1 is GTSNPN, CDR2 SVGIG, per germline (reference sequence). V dropped 3 bases and J dropped 5 bases, with 16 bases sitting between them. The CDR3 sequence is CAWRDQGSITGELFF. The CDR3 coding sequence is TGTGCCTGGAGAGATCAGGGCAGCATTACCGGGGAGCTGTTTTTT. Combining the CDR3 with reference TRBV30 and TRBJ2-2 gives the whole variable domain SQTIHQWPATLVQPVGSPLSLECTVEGTSNPNLYWYRQAAGRGLQLLFYSVGIGQISSEVPQNLSASRPQDRQFILSSKKLLLSDSGFYLCAWRDQGSITGELFFGEGSRLTVL.

This clone was recorded only once. V and J are TRBV27 and TRBJ1-2; 8 bases agree with TRBD1. With 5 bases clipped from V and 6 bases from J, the junction kept 5 bases outside the gene matches. The CDR3 length is 13 residues. CDR1 is MNHEY, CDR2 SMNVEV, per germline (reference sequence). CDR3 amino acids: CASSTWTGNGYTF. In DNA, the CDR3 is TGTGCCAGCAGTACCTGGACAGGGAATGGCTACACCTTC.

The chain combines TRBV9 with TRBJ2-1, with TRBD2 matching 8 bases. From germline, CDR1 is SGDLS and CDR2 YYNGEE. With 1 base clipped from V and 8 bases from J, the junction kept 8 bases outside the gene matches. The CDR3 extends over 15 amino acids. The CDR3 bases are TGTGCCAGCAGCGTATTGAGCGGGAGTAAGGATGAGCAGTTCTTC. It codes for CASSVLSGSKDEQFF. The whole variable domain, remainder taken from reference TRBV9 and TRBJ2-1, is DSGVTQTPKHLITATGQRVTLRCSPRSGDLSVYWYQQSLDQGLQFLIQYYNGEERAKGNILERFSAQQFPDLHSELNLSSLELGDSALYFCASSVLSGSKDEQFFGPGTRLTVL.

CDR3 amino acids: CASSGSLRDTQYF. The CDR3 DNA sequence: TGTGCCAGCAGTGGGAGCCTCCGGGATACGCAGTATTTT. This chain connects TRBV6-4 to TRBJ2-3; D gene uncertain. CDR3 size: 13 residues. Trimming removed 4 bases from V and 6 bases from J, with 11 bases in between. Germline V lookup: CDR1 MRHNA, CDR2 SNTAGT.

The chain joins TRBV4-3 to TRBJ2-2; D call uncertain. This CDR3 contains 14 residues. Trimming cost V 1 base and J 2 bases, with 5 bases left between them. Germline V gives CDR1 LGHNA, CDR2 YSLEER. The chain's CDR3 is CASSQVSNTGELFF. As DNA, the CDR3 is TGCGCCAGCAGCCAAGTTTCAAACACCGGGGAGCTGTTTTTT.

The gene calls are TRBV4-3 and TRBJ2-7; D call uncertain. The ends were cut back, 0 bases at V and 5 bases at J, with 11 bases in the middle. Germline-derived CDR1 and CDR2 are LGHNA and YSLEER. The CDR3 covers 14 residues. This CDR3 is CASSQDSEADEQYF. CDR3 sequence (DNA): TGCGCCAGCAGCCAAGATTCCGAGGCGGACGAGCAGTACTTC.

The rearrangement uses TRBV6-6 and TRBJ1-3, with no clear D. V lost 6 bases to trimming and J lost 0 bases, with 12 bases between them. From germline, CDR1 is MNHNY and CDR2 SVGAGI (reference sequence). The CDR3 runs 15 residues. The CDR3 DNA reads as TGTGCCAGCAGCCCGGCGGAGCACTCTGGAAACACCATATATTTT. Its translation: CASSPAEHSGNTIYF.

The chain employs TRBV27 and TRBJ2-7, with D perhaps matching TRBD2 (5 bases). Germline lookup yields CDR1 MNHEY and CDR2 SMNVEV (reference sequence). CDR3 size: 13 residues. V was clipped by 5 bases and J by 7 bases, with 15 bases between them. CDR3 sequence (DNA): TGTGCCAGCAGTCCCAGAGGGAGTATGGAGCAGTACGTC. Residues: CASSPRGSMEQYV.

The gene calls are TRBV30 and TRBJ2-3; weak D call: TRBD1 (5 bases). The V and J ends lost 3 bases and 4 bases respectively, with 8 bases between them. The CDR3 is made up of 12 amino acids. Germline CDR1 reads GTSNPN; CDR2 reads SVGIG (reference sequence). The chain's CDR3 is CAWRKGPDTQYF. The CDR3 coding sequence is TGTGCCTGGAGGAAGGGGCCAGATACGCAGTATTTT. Combining the CDR3 with reference TRBV30 and TRBJ2-3 gives the whole variable domain SQTIHQWPATLVQPVGSPLSLECTVEGTSNPNLYWYRQAAGRGLQLLFYSVGIGQISSEVPQNLSASRPQDRQFILSSKKLLLSDSGFYLCAWRKGPDTQYFGPGTRLTVL.

CDR3 loop: CASSLYHRGQPEAFF. CDR3 DNA sequence: TGTGCCAGCAGTTTATACCACAGGGGGCAACCTGAAGCTTTCTTT. The J gene is TRBJ1-1, the V gene TRBV27, with 9 bases fitting TRBD1. From germline, CDR1 is MNHEY and CDR2 SMNVEV (reference sequence). The CDR3 has 15 amino acids. Trimming cost V 1 base and J 6 bases; bases outside gene matches: 6.

This clone was counted once. The genes are TRBV5-1 and TRBJ2-7; 8 nucleotides align to TRBD2. The CDR3 has 16 amino acids. The V gene's germline CDR1 is SGHRS and CDR2 YFSETQ. V lost 4 bases to trimming and J lost 1 base; unmatched junction nucleotides: 10. CDR3 sequence (DNA): TGCGCCAGCAGCCGGTTGGCGGGGGGAACTTCCTACGAGCAGTACTTC. Its translation: CASSRLAGGTSYEQYF. The variable domain in full, with the rest retrieved from reference TRBV5-1 and TRBJ2-7, is KAGVTQTPRYLIKTRGQQVTLSCSPISGHRSVSWYQQTPGQGLQFLFEYFSETQRNKGNFPGRFSGRQFSNSRSEMNVSTLELGDSALYLCASSRLAGGTSYEQYFGPGTRLTVT.

Only one count was recorded for this clone. This chain joins TRBV2 and TRBJ2-5; D is uncertain. The V gene's germline CDR1 is SNHLY and CDR2 FYNNEI. The CDR3 loop spans 15 amino acids. The V gene lost 7 bases and the J gene lost 0 bases, with 15 bases spanning the gap. The CDR3 loop is CASMGRKVYQETQYF. DNA of the CDR3: TGTGCCAGCATGGGCCGAAAAGTATACCAAGAGACCCAGTACTTC.

The J gene is TRBJ2-2, the V gene TRBV6-6; D perhaps matches TRBD1 (5 bases). The CDR3 has 15 amino acids. Trimming took off 3 bases at V and 2 bases at J, with 10 bases between the two ends. Germline V lookup: CDR1 MNHNY, CDR2 SVGAGI (reference sequence). CDR3 coding DNA: TGTGCCAGCAGTTATCGTGACAGAAACACCGGGGAGCTGTTTTTT. Residues: CASSYRDRNTGELFF.

The rearrangement uses TRBV12-3 or TRBV12-4 and TRBJ1-2, with 8 bases that match TRBD1. V dropped 10 bases and J dropped 4; count of bases not matched to a gene: 8. The CDR3 contains 13 residues. CDR3 in DNA: TGTGCCACCCTGGACAGGGTGGCCTATGGCTACACCTTC. Protein product: CATLDRVAYGYTF.

The chain uses TRBV7-9 and TRBJ1-1; weak D call: TRBD1 (5 bases). With 5 bases removed from V and 5 bases from J, the gap between germline ends came to 9 bases. CDR3 length: 12 amino acids. Germline CDR1 is SEHNR and CDR2 is FQNEAQ (reference sequence). As DNA, the CDR3 is TGTGCCAGCAGCCAACAGGAGACTGAAGCTTTCTTT. Translated: CASSQQETEAFF.

This clone was detected once. The chain couples TRBV10-3 to TRBJ1-1, with D tentatively TRBD1 (5 bases). The germline CDR1 and CDR2 sequences are ENHRY and SYGVKD. The CDR3 covers 13 residues. The germline V and J ends were trimmed by 0 bases and 10 bases, with 12 bases remaining between them. The CDR3 region is CAISESGGVPAFF. The CDR3 DNA reads as TGTGCCATCAGTGAGTCGGGGGGGGTCCCAGCTTTCTTT.

The chain recombines TRBV12-3 or TRBV12-4 with TRBJ1-5; D not certain. The CDR3 runs to 13 residues. Trimming left V 3 bases short and J 7 bases short, with 10 bases between. As DNA, the CDR3 is TGTGCCAGCAGTTTGGCAGGTAGGCAGCCCCAGCATTTT. Amino acid sequence: CASSLAGRQPQHF.

V usage is TRBV7-8 and J usage is TRBJ1-5; D might be TRBD1 (5 bases). V lost 6 bases and J 5 bases, leaving 14 bases between the germline ends. Germline V gene lookup returns CDR1 SGHVS and CDR2 FQNEAQ. The CDR3 covers 14 residues. In DNA form, the CDR3 reads TGTGCCAGCAGTTACAAAATAGGGGATCAGCCCCAGCATTTT. As protein: CASSYKIGDQPQHF.

The CDR3 DNA reads TGTGCCAGCAGCGCGCCCTTGGGACATATGAACACTGAAGCTTTCTTT. Translated, it gives CASSAPLGHMNTEAFF. The V gene is TRBV9, the J gene TRBJ1-1; D is possibly TRBD1 (6 bases). The CDR3 consists of 16 residues. Germline CDR1 and CDR2: SGDLS and YYNGEE. Trimming pared 3 bases from V and 0 bases from J, leaving 15 bases between.

By sample fraction, this clone is medium-sized. The chain combines TRBV6-4 with TRBJ2-2; 10 nucleotides match TRBD2. The V gene's germline CDR1 is MRHNA and CDR2 SNTAGT. CDR3 length: 15 amino acids. The V and J ends lost 3 bases and 4 bases, in that order; junction bases with no gene match: 2. CDR3 protein: CASSEVAGGTGELFF. Here the CDR3 DNA reads TGTGCCAGCAGTGAAGTAGCGGGGGGCACCGGGGAGCTGTTTTTT.

The chain uses TRBV4-1 and TRBJ2-6; D call uncertain. Looked up from germline, CDR1 is MGHRA and CDR2 is YSYEKL. Deletions cut 1 base from V and 4 bases from J, with 14 bases between. The CDR3 has 17 residues. This CDR3 reads CASSQVSASPGANVLTF. Here the CDR3 DNA reads TGCGCCAGCAGCCAAGTAAGTGCGAGTCCGGGGGCCAACGTCCTGACTTTC.

J is TRBJ2-5 and V is TRBV7-2; TRBD1 matches at 8 bases. J was trimmed by 1 base and V by 4 bases; bases with no gene match: 5. CDR1 SGHTA and CDR2 FQGNSA come from the germline V gene. CDR3 length: 15 amino acids. CDR3 sequence: CASSSWTGSQETQYF. In DNA, the CDR3 is TGTGCCAGCAGCTCATGGACAGGGAGCCAAGAGACCCAGTACTTC.

The rearrangement links TRBV5-5 to TRBJ2-1, with 9 nucleotides matching TRBD1. Per germline, CDR1 SGHKS and CDR2 YYEKEE (reference sequence). V lost 2 bases and J lost 7; bases outside the gene matches: 4. This CDR3 spans 14 amino acids. The DNA for the CDR3 is TGTGCCAGCAGCTTCGGACAGGGGTCAAATGAGCAGTTCTTC. This codes for CASSFGQGSNEQFF.